Listed here is a single T cell receptor beta chain. Its target is unknown. This CDR3 is 14 amino acids long. V lost 4 bases and J lost 0, with 10 bases in between. This sample was taken from a study of blood T cells in healthy people across ages. A sample-barcoded 5' primer and a J-beta primer mix were used in a second PCR of about 7 to 12 cycles. The template-switch adaptor, which had 12 random nucleotides, put a tag on each cDNA molecule. Via MiXCR, TCRdb re-called the 5' RACE reads, giving one row per CDR3 protein. The repertoire holds approximately 770,000 distinct CDR3 sequences, with roughly 60% as singletons. Points from the study as a whole: A greater number of naive CD4+ cells and higher diversity distinguished long-lived donors from aged donors.

The source material was blood. This sequence was found in a man aged 25 to 40 in good health. The V and J genes are TRBV5-7 and TRBJ1-1; no clear D gene. TRBV5-7 is designated an ORF whose function remains uncertain. CDR3 bases: TGTGCCAGCAGCCCGCGACTGGTGAACACTGAAGCTTTCTTT. Translated: CASSPRLVNTEAFF.